The 5 T cell receptor beta chains below all came from one sample that was sequenced in a study of blood T cell repertoires in COVID-19 (dated by TCRdb to 2019 to 2021). The protocol used for the library was the immunoSEQ multiplex PCR assay. Entries here come from immuneACCESS through TCRdb and include only in-frame sequences with V and J called. Some clones fail to appear in such tables; in the studies checked, an unresolved V gene covers under half of the shortfall, and the cause of the remainder is unknown. Here the sample has around 270,000 clones; over 75% occur a single time. The ten most abundant clones make up 0.87% of the sample. The sample taken for sequencing was peripheral blood. The origin of the receptors is a human donor with COVID-19, enrolled during active disease. The donor label of this sample is uncertain.

This sequence joins TRBV27 and TRBJ2-3, with TRBD2 matching 10 bases. CDR3 length: 15 amino acids. The V gene's germline CDR1 is MNHEY and CDR2 SMNVEV (reference sequence). V was clipped by 4 bases and J by 0 bases; unmatched bases: 1. The CDR3 nucleotides are TGTGCCAGCAGTTCGACTAGCGGGAGCACAGATACGCAGTATTTT. Translated, it gives CASSSTSGSTDTQYF.

The chain joins TRBV28 to TRBJ2-1; 13 nucleotides match TRBD2. The V gene end was trimmed by 3 bases and the J gene end by 7 bases; junction bases not matched to a gene: 3. Germline V gene sequence: CDR1 MDHEN, CDR2 SYDVKM. CDR3 size: 15 residues. CDR3 amino acids: CASSFTSGRGNEQFF. Here the CDR3 DNA reads TGTGCCAGCAGTTTCACTAGCGGGAGGGGGAATGAGCAGTTCTTC.

This clone was detected only once. V gene TRBV30 combines with J gene TRBJ1-3, with a tentative D call TRBD1 (6 bases). The CDR3 covers 13 residues. The V end was cut by 0 bases, the J end by 8 bases, with 11 bases between. CDR1 is GTSNPN and CDR2 is SVGIG in the germline V gene (reference sequence). The CDR3: CAWSVQEGDTIYF. CDR3 in DNA: TGTGCCTGGAGTGTACAAGAGGGGGACACCATATATTTT.

The V and J genes are TRBV27 and TRBJ1-5; 9 bases are shared with TRBD1. V shed 4 bases, J shed 6 bases, and the junction held 4 bases outside the gene matches. The CDR3 runs to 14 residues. Germline V CDR1 and CDR2: MNHEY, SMNVEV (reference sequence). The CDR3 is CASSWDREAQPQHF. The CDR3 DNA follows: TGTGCCAGCAGTTGGGACAGGGAGGCTCAGCCCCAGCATTTT.

A word on this clone: Other DNA variants within this sample encode the same CDR3. V is TRBV6-5 and J is TRBJ1-5; D may be TRBD1 (5 bases). CDR3 length equals 14 residues. The V and J ends lost 6 bases and 7 bases respectively, with 16 bases between them. The germline CDR1 and CDR2 sequences are MNHEY and SVGAGI. CDR3 loop: CASSSRGRGQPQHF. The CDR3 coding sequence is TGTGCCAGCAGCTCTCGAGGGCGGGGCCAGCCCCAGCATTTT.